This TCR beta chain was recorded in a study of shared clonotypes between healthy human individuals. In regard to this clone: Antigen unknown.

Everyone who donated was a Caucasian adult who lived in Nashville, Tennessee. The deep-level immunoSEQ assay was used. Profiling relied on immunoSEQ multiplex PCR, and the TCRdb table lists in-frame clones only, not all of them. Among about 470,000 clones, more than 75% were seen once, and the ten largest hold roughly 13%. Study-level findings and limits: The low donor count limited represented genetic and exposure-history diversity.

This clonotype was sampled from a woman between 40 and 50 years old in good health. Some clones in this sample may be carry-over from other donors' samples. The sequenced sample consisted of PBMCs.

Here the CDR3 reads CASSRDRVTDTQYF. The CDR3 DNA reads TGTGCCAGCAGCCGGGACAGGGTCACAGATACGCAGTATTTT. V usage is TRBV5-4 and J usage is TRBJ2-3; 9 bases agree with TRBD1. The V segment lost 4 bases and the J segment 2 bases; nucleotides outside the gene matches: 2. The CDR3 sequence is 14 residues long. Germline V gene data show CDR1 as SGHNT and CDR2 as YYREEE (reference sequence).